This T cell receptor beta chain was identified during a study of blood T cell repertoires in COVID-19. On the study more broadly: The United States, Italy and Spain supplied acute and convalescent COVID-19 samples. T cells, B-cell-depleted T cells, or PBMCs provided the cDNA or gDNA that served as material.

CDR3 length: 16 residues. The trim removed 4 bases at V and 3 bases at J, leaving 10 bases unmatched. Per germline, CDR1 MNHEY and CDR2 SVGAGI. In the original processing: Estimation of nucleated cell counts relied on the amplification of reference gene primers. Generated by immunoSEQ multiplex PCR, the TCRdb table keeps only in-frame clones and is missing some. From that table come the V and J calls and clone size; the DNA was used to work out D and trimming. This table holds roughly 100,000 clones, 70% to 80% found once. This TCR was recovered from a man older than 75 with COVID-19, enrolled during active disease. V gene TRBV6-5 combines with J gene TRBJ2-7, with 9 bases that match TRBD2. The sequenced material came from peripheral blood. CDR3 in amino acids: CASSSTDSGSDYEQYF. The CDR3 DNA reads TGTGCCAGCAGTTCCACGGATAGCGGGAGCGACTACGAGCAGTACTTC.